This T cell receptor beta chain was identified in a study of T-cell memory formation after mild COVID-19. Overall study results and limits: Shrinking CD4+ clones were chiefly CM and EM; CD8+ ones were chiefly EMRA.

After 5'RACE with constant-segment primers, TCR alpha and TCR beta cDNA libraries carrying sample barcodes and UMIs were obtained. TCRdb re-derived calls from the 5' RACE reads in MiXCR, one entry per CDR3 protein. Of some 490,000 distinct CDR3 sequences listed, 18% are singletons. This CDR3 is 15 amino acids long. Trimming removed 4 bases from V and 0 bases from J, with 13 bases in between. Germline V gives CDR1 SQVTM, CDR2 ANQGSEA. Regarding this clonotype: The antigen remains undetermined.

The chain recombines TRBV29-1 with TRBJ2-1; maybe TRBD2 (6 bases). The TCR originated in an adult woman who had mild COVID-19 (a few samples of this study predate the infection). Cell type and time point are not known. Sample: PBMCs or a T cell subset sorted from them (not recorded which). The CDR3 DNA reads as TGCAGCGTTGCGTCTAGCGACTACTCCTACAATGAGCAGTTCTTC. The encoded protein is CSVASSDYSYNEQFF.